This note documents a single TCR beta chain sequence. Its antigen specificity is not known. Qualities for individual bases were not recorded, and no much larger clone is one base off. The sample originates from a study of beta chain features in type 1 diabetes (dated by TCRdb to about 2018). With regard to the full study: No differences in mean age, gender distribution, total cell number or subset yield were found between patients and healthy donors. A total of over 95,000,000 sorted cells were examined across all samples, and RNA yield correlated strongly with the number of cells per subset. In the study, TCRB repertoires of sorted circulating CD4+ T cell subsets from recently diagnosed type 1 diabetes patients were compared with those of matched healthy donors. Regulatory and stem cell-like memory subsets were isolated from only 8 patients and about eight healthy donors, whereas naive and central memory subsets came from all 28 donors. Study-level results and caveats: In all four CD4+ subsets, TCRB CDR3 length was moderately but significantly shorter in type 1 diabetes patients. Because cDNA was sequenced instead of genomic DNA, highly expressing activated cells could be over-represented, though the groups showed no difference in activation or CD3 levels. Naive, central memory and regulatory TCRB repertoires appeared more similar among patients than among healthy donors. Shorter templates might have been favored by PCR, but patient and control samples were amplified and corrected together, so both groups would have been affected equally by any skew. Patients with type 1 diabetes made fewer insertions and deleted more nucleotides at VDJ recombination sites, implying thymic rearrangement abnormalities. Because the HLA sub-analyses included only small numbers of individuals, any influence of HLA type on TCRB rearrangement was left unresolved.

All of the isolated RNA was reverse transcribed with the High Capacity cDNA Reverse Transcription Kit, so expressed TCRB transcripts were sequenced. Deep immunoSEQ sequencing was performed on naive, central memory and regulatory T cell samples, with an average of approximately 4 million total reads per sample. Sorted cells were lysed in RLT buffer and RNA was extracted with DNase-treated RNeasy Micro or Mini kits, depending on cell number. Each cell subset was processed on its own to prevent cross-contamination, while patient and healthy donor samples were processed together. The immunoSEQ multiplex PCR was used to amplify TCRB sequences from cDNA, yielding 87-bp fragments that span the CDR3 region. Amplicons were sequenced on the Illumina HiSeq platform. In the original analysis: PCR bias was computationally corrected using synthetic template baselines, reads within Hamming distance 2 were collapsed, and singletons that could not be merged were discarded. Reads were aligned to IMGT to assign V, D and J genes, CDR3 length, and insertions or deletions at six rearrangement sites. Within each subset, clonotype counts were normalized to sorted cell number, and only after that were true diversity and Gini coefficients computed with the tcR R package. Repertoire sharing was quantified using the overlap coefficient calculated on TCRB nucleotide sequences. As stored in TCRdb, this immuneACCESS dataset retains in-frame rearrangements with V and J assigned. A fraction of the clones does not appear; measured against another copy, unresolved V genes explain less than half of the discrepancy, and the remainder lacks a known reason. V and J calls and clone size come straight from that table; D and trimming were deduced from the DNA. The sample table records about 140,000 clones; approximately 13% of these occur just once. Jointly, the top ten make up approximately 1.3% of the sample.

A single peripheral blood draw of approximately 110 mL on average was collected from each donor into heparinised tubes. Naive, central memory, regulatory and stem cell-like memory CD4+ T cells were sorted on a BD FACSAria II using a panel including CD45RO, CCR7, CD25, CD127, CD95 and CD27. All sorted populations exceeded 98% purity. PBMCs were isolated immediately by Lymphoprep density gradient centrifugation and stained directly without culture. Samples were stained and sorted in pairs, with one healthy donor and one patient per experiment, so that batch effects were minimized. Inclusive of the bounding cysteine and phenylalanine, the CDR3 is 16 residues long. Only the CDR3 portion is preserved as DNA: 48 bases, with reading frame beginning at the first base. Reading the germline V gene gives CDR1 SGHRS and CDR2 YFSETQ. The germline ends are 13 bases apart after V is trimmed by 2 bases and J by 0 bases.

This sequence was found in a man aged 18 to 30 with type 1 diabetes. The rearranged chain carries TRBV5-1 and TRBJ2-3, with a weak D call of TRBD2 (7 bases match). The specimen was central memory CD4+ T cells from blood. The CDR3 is CASSFGRGPSTDTQYF. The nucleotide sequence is TGCGCCAGCAGCTTCGGGCGGGGGCCTAGCACAGATACGCAGTATTTT.